This T cell receptor (beta chain) is from a study of radiotherapy plus CTLA-4 blockade in lung cancer. The CDR3 consists of 13 residues. The V and J ends lost 2 bases and 6 bases respectively, with 7 bases between them. CDR1 is ENHRY and CDR2 is SYGVKD in the germline V gene. Regarding the study as a whole: Subsequent to radiotherapy plus ipilimumab, tumor-derived TCR clones underwent expansion in blood.

A remark on this clone: Its specificity is not known.

TCRdb's copy holds only in-frame clones and misses some; the assay was immunoSEQ multiplex PCR. The table records around 110,000 clones, around 90% of them present only once. The sequenced sample was peripheral blood, obtained from a patient treated with radiotherapy plus ipilimumab. This receptor was taken from a human donor with non-small cell lung cancer that progressed on radiotherapy plus ipilimumab. The chain is built from TRBV10-3 and TRBJ2-2, with a tentative D call TRBD2 (6 bases). In DNA form, the CDR3 reads TGTGCCATCAGTGAGAGACTAGCCGGGGAGCTGTTTTTT. Amino acids: CAISERLAGELFF.